A selection of T cell receptor beta chains follows, all from one sample in a study of shared clonotypes between healthy human individuals. Sequenced by immunoSEQ multiplex PCR; TCRdb stores in-frame clones only, minus some. The sample contains nearly 2 million clones, around 96% of which appear only once. Input material: naive CD8+ T cells sorted from blood. These receptors came from a man younger than 30 in good health. Both conserved end residues are part of each CDR3. Fields, in order: V gene, J gene, D gene, clone size, CDR3 protein, CDR3 DNA. D genes are given only for firm matches. Rows may omit the clone size; those that give it use once, few, many or a size class.

TRBV11-3	TRBJ2-3	TRBD2	.	CASSLAGLARGADTQYF	TGTGCCAGCAGCTTAGCCGGACTAGCGAGGGGGGCAGATACGCAGTATTTT
TRBV15	TRBJ1-2	TRBD1	.	CATSSDLGQAAFYGYTF	TGTGCCACCAGCAGCGACTTGGGACAGGCAGCCTTCTATGGCTACACCTTC
TRBV4-1	TRBJ2-1	TRBD2	.	CASSQLSGGGNEQFF	TGCGCCAGCAGCCAACTTAGCGGGGGAGGCAATGAGCAGTTCTTC
TRBV6-5	TRBJ1-1	.	.	CASRITGSGTEAFF	TGTGCCAGCAGAATTACAGGGTCGGGGACTGAAGCTTTCTTT
TRBV13	TRBJ2-7	TRBD2	.	CASSEQTGTSGRYEQYF	TGTGCCAGCAGCGAACAAACCGGGACTAGCGGGAGGTACGAGCAGTACTTC
TRBV5-1	TRBJ2-1	TRBD2	once	CASSATSGTYNEQFF	TGCGCCAGCAGCGCGACTAGCGGGACCTACAATGAGCAGTTCTTC
TRBV19	TRBJ1-2	TRBD1	.	CASSIDREGNYGYTF	TGTGCCAGTAGTATTGACAGGGAAGGGAACTATGGCTACACCTTC
TRBV6-5	TRBJ2-7	.	.	CASSYSSTYEQYF	TGTGCCAGCAGTTACTCATCCACCTACGAGCAGTACTTC
TRBV5-1	TRBJ2-5	TRBD1	once	CASSGVQGLETQYF	TGCGCCAGCAGCGGGGTACAGGGGCTGGAGACCCAGTACTTC
TRBV11-2	TRBJ2-5	TRBD2	.	CASSSTSGGAETQYF	TGTGCCAGCAGCTCCACTAGCGGGGGGGCCGAGACCCAGTACTTC
TRBV4-2	TRBJ2-7	TRBD2	.	CASSQKRGGSLDEQYF	TGTGCCAGCAGCCAAAAACGGGGGGGCTCTTTGGACGAGCAGTACTTC
TRBV28	TRBJ2-5	.	.	CASTPLVEVGETQYF	TGTGCCAGCACCCCGCTCGTGGAGGTTGGGGAGACCCAGTACTTC
TRBV30	TRBJ1-2	.	.	CAVGQGNYGYTF	TGTGCCGTGGGGCAGGGGAACTATGGCTACACCTTC
TRBV13	TRBJ1-1	.	.	CASSSLEAFF	TGTGCCAGCAGCTCACTGGAAGCTTTCTTT
TRBV30	TRBJ2-3	TRBD2	.	CAWGGAGTSTDTQYF	TGTGCCTGGGGGGGAGCGGGAACTAGCACAGATACGCAGTATTTT
TRBV27	TRBJ1-1	.	.	CASILRGGLNTEAFF	TGTGCCAGCATCCTTCGGGGGGGTCTGAACACTGAAGCTTTCTTT
TRBV30	TRBJ1-2	TRBD1	once	CAWSETGVYLGYTF	TGTGCCTGGAGTGAAACAGGGGTGTACCTAGGCTACACCTTC
TRBV19	TRBJ1-3	.	.	CASRTRGGNTIYF	TGTGCCAGTAGAACCCGAGGAGGAAACACCATATATTTT
TRBV9	TRBJ2-7	TRBD1	.	CASSVAGQGTYEQYF	TGTGCCAGCAGCGTAGCGGGACAGGGGACCTACGAGCAGTACTTC
TRBV20-1	TRBJ1-1	.	.	CSARVGGEAFF	TGCAGTGCTAGAGTGGGGGGTGAAGCTTTCTTT
TRBV30	TRBJ1-5	.	.	CAWSLGQSNQPQHF	TGTGCCTGGAGTCTGGGGCAGAGTAATCAGCCCCAGCATTTT
TRBV11-2	TRBJ2-7	.	.	CASSLFSGGIFYEQYF	TGTGCCAGCAGCTTATTTTCAGGAGGAATCTTTTACGAGCAGTACTTC
TRBV27	TRBJ2-3	TRBD1	.	CASRMTGAPPDTQYF	TGTGCCAGCAGAATGACAGGGGCGCCCCCAGATACGCAGTATTTT
TRBV9	TRBJ2-2	.	.	CASSPQGTGELFF	TGTGCCAGCAGCCCCCAAGGGACCGGGGAGCTGTTTTTT
TRBV6-1	TRBJ1-2	.	.	CASSHPTLRFYGYTF	TGTGCCAGCAGTCACCCGACACTGAGGTTCTATGGCTACACCTTC
TRBV27	TRBJ1-1	TRBD1	.	CASRQGAGTEAFF	TGTGCCAGCAGACAGGGGGCTGGGACTGAAGCTTTCTTT
TRBV7-8	TRBJ2-2	.	.	CASSLSGSATGELFF	TGTGCCAGCAGCTTATCAGGGTCCGCCACCGGGGAGCTGTTTTTT
TRBV4-1	TRBJ2-7	.	.	CASSQGVNVLDEQYF	TGCGCCAGCAGCCAAGGGGTAAACGTCCTTGACGAGCAGTACTTC
TRBV5-1	TRBJ2-5	.	.	CASSEVNWGQETQYF	TGCGCCAGCAGTGAAGTAAATTGGGGCCAAGAGACCCAGTACTTC